These T cell receptor beta chains were read from a single sample in a study of T-cell memory formation after mild COVID-19. A single record per CDR3 protein comes from TCRdb applying MiXCR to the 5' RACE reads. The sample contains some 450,000 distinct CDR3 sequences, roughly 18% of which appear only once. Sequenced input: PBMCs or a T cell subset sorted from them (not recorded which). These receptors all stem from a man in his late teens or twenties who had mild COVID-19 (a few samples of this study predate the infection). Cell type and time point are not known. Each CDR3 is given with its conserved first and last residue.

v_call,j_call,cdr3_aa
TRBV29-1,TRBJ2-7,CSVKTGYYEQYF
TRBV5-1,TRBJ2-7,CASRLRTGPAYEQYF
TRBV6-5,TRBJ2-2,CASSPSRTGETGELFF
TRBV20-1,TRBJ1-2,CSASEASSGQNYGYTF
TRBV9,TRBJ2-1,CASSATGTGYVEQFF
TRBV28,TRBJ1-1,CASSLNLNTEAFF
TRBV10-3,TRBJ1-3,CAISESVEPGGNTIYF
TRBV7-2,TRBJ2-3,CASSLGTSADTQYF
TRBV4-2,TRBJ2-7,CASSHAGGAYEQYF
TRBV3-1,TRBJ2-5,CASSHESRTQYF
TRBV7-2,TRBJ1-5,CASSLWGPGLYQPQHF
TRBV20-1,TRBJ2-3,CSARHGTSGGDTQYF
TRBV7-2,TRBJ1-2,CASSPRWEGVGYTF
TRBV7-9,TRBJ2-5,CASSLTQGKETQYF
TRBV7-9,TRBJ1-2,CASSTQEGARGYTF
TRBV5-1,TRBJ2-1,CASSGPGQASNEQFF
TRBV12-3/TRBV12-4,TRBJ2-7,CASSLQTGGEQYF
TRBV12-3/TRBV12-4,TRBJ1-2,CASSLTLGQGPYGYTF
TRBV2,TRBJ2-2,CASSGIAGTGELFF